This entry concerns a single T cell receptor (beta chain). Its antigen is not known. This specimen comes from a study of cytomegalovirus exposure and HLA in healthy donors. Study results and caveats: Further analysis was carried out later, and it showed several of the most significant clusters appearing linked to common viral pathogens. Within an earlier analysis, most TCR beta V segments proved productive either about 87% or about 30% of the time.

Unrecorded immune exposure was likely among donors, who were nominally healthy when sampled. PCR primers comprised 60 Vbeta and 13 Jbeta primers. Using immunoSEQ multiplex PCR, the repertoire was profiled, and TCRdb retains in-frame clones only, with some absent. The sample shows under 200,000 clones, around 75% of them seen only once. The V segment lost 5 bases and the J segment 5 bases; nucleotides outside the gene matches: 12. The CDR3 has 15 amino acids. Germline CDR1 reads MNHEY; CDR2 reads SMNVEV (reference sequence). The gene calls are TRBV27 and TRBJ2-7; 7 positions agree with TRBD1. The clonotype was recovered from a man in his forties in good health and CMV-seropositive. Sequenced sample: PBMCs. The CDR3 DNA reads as TGTGCCAGCAGTGTCCCCAGGGGGTCGGCCGACGAGCAGTACTTC. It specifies CASSVPRGSADEQYF.